One TCR beta chain is described in this entry. The antigen remains unidentified. TCRdb recomputed calls from the RT-PCR reads with MiXCR, one row per CDR3 protein. Among around 710,000 distinct CDR3 sequences listed, over 11% were seen once. The record originates from a study of response to subunit inactivated influenza vaccine. Findings and caveats of the study: Authors suggested each seasonal influenza vaccination recruits few new T cells.

The TCR was taken from a middle-aged man who received an inactivated influenza vaccine. Sequenced material: PBMCs from blood, taken 14 to 15 days before vaccination.

The CDR3 protein is CASSEYGTNTEAFF. The CDR3, as DNA: TGTGCCAGCAGCGAATACGGGACGAACACTGAAGCTTTCTTT. J is TRBJ1-1 and V is TRBV7-9; the D gene is possibly TRBD1 (5 bases). V lost 5 bases to trimming and J lost 1 base, with 11 bases between them. Looked up from germline, CDR1 is SEHNR and CDR2 is FQNEAQ (reference sequence). This CDR3 spans 14 amino acids.